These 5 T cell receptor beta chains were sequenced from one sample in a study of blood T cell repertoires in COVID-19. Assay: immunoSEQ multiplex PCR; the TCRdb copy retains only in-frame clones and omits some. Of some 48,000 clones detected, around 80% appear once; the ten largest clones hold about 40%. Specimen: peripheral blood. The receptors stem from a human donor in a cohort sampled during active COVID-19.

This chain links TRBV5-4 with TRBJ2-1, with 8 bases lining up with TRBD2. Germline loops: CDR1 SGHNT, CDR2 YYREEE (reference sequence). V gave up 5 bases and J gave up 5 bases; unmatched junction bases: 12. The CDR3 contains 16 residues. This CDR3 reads CASRARGGLIHNEQFF. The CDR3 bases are TGTGCCAGCAGGGCCCGGGGGGGTCTTATCCACAATGAGCAGTTCTTC. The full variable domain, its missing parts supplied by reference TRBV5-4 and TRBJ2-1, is ETGVTQSPTHLIKTRGQQVTLRCSSQSGHNTVSWYQQALGQGPQFIFQYYREEENGRGNFPPRFSGLQFPNYSSELNVNALELDDSALYLCASRARGGLIHNEQFFGPGTRLTVL.

CDR3 residues: CASSFRQDRGVPGELFF. In nucleotides, the CDR3 is TGTGCCAGCAGCTTCCGACAGGACAGGGGGGTCCCCGGGGAGCTGTTTTTT. The rearrangement uses TRBV7-8 and TRBJ2-2; 10 bases fit TRBD1. CDR3 length: 17 amino acids. V was clipped by 3 bases and J by 6 bases; unmatched bases: 10. CDR1 is SGHVS and CDR2 is FQNEAQ in the germline V gene.

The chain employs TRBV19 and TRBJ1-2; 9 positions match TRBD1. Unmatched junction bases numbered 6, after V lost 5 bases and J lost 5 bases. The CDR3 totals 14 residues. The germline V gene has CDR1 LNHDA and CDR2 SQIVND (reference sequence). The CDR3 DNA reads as TGTGCCAGTAGTCGGGACAGGGAAGGATATGGCTACACCTTC. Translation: CASSRDREGYGYTF. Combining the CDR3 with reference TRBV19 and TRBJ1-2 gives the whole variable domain DGGITQSPKYLFRKEGQNVTLSCEQNLNHDAMYWYRQDPGQGLRLIYYSQIVNDFQKGDIAEGYSVSREKKESFPLTVTSAQKNPTAFYLCASSRDREGYGYTFGSGTRLTVV.

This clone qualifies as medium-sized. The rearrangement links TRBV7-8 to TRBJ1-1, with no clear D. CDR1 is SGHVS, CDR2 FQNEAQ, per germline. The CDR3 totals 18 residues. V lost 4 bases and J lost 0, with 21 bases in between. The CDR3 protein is CASSSQPLGSSMNTEAFF. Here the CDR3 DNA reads TGTGCCAGCAGCTCCCAGCCCTTAGGATCTAGCATGAACACTGAAGCTTTCTTT.

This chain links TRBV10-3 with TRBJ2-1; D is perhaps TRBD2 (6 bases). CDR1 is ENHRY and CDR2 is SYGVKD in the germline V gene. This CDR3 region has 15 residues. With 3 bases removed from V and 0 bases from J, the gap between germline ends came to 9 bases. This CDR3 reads CAISDGGSSYNEQFF. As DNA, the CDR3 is TGTGCCATCAGTGATGGGGGGAGCTCCTACAATGAGCAGTTCTTC.